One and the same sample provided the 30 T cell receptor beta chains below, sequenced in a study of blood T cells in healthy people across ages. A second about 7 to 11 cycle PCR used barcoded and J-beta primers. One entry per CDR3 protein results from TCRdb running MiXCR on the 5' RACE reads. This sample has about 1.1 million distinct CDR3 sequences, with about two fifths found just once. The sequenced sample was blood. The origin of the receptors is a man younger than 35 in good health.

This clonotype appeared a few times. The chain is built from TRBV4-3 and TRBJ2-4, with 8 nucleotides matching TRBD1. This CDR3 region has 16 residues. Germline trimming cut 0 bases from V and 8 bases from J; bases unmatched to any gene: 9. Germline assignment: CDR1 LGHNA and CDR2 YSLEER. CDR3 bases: TGCGCCAGCAGCCAAGATGCCAGGGGGCTGGATTACATTCAGTACTTC. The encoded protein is CASSQDARGLDYIQYF.

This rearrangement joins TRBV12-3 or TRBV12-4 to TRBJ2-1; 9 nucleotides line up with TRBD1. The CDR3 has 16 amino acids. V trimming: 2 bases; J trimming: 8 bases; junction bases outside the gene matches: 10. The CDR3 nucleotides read TGTGCCAGCAGTTTACCCCGGGACAGGGCAGTAGATGAGCAGTTCTTC. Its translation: CASSLPRDRAVDEQFF.

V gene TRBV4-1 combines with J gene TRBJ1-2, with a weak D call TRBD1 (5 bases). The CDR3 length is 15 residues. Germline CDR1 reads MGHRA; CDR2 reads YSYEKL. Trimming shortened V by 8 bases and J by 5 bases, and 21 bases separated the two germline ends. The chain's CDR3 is CASGTSGTYPYGYTF. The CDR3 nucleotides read TGCGCCAGCGGCACCTCAGGGACTTACCCTTATGGCTACACCTTC.

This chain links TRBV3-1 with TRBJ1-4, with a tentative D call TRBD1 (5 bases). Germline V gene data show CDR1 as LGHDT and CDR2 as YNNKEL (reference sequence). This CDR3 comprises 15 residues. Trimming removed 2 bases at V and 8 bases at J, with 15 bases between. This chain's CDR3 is CASSQWAGTGEKLFF. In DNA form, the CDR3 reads TGTGCCAGCAGCCAATGGGCAGGGACGGGAGAAAAACTGTTTTTT.

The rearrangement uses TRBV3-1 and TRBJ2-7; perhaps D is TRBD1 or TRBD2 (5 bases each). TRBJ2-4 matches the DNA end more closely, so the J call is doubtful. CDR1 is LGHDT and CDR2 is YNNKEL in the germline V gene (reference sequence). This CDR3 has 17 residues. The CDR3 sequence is CASSQERRPGRKGIQYF. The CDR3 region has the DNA TGTGCCAGCAGCCAAGAAAGGCGGCCAGGGAGAAAGGGCATTCAGTACTTC.

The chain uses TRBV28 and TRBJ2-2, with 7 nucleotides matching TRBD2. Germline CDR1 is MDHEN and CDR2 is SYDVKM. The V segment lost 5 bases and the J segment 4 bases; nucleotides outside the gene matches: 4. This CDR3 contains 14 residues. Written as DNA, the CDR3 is TGTGCCAGCAGTAGGGAGGGTGCCACCGGGGAGCTGTTTTTT. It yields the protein CASSREGATGELFF. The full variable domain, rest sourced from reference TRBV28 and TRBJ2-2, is DVKVTQSSRYLVKRTGEKVFLECVQDMDHENMFWYRQDPGLGLRLIYFSYDVKMKEKGDIPEGYSVSREKKERFSLILESASTNQTSMYLCASSREGATGELFFGEGSRLTVL.

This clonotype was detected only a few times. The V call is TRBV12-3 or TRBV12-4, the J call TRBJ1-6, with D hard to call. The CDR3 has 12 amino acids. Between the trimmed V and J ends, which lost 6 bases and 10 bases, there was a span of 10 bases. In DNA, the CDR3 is TGTGCCAGCAGCCTACTAACATCACCCCTCCACTTT. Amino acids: CASSLLTSPLHF.

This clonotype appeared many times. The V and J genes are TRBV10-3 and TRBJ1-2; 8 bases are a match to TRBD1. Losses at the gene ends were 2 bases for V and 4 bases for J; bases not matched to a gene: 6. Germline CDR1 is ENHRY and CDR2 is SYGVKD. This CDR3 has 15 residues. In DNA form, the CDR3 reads TGTGCCATCAGTGAGATCGGGACAGGAGCCTATGGCTACACCTTC. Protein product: CAISEIGTGAYGYTF.

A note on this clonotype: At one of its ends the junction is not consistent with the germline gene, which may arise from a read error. CDR3 region: CPITRTGTSTDTQYF. As DNA, the CDR3 is TGTCCCATCACCCGGACAGGGACGAGCACAGATACGCAGTATTTT. The rearrangement links TRBV10-3 to TRBJ2-3, with 8 positions matching TRBD1. The CDR3 totals 15 residues. Germline CDR1 is ENHRY and CDR2 is SYGVKD.

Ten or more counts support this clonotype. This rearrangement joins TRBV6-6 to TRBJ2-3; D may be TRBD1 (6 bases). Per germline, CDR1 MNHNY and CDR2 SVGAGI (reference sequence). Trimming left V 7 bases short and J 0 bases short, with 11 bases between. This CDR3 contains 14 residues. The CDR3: CASKAGDSTDTQYF. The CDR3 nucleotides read TGTGCCAGCAAGGCAGGGGATAGCACAGATACGCAGTATTTT.

The CDR3 nucleotides read TGTGCCAGCAGCGCCACTAGCTCCTACGAGCAGTACTTC. It yields the protein CASSATSSYEQYF. The chain has TRBV9 and TRBJ2-7, with a possible D match to TRBD2 (5 bases). Germline assignment: CDR1 SGDLS and CDR2 YYNGEE. The V gene lost 3 bases and the J gene lost 0 bases, with 7 bases spanning the gap. The CDR3 length is 13 residues. The complete variable domain, with remaining parts taken from reference TRBV9 and TRBJ2-7, reads DSGVTQTPKHLITATGQRVTLRCSPRSGDLSVYWYQQSLDQGLQFLIQYYNGEERAKGNILERFSAQQFPDLHSELNLSSLELGDSALYFCASSATSSYEQYFGPGTRLTVT.

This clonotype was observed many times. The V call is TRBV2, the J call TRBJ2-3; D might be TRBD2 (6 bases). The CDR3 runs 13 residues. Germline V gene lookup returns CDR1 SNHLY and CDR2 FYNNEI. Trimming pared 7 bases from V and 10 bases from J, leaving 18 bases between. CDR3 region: CASTPIAREAQYF. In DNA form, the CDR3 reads TGTGCCAGCACCCCTATTGCCAGGGAGGCGCAGTATTTT.

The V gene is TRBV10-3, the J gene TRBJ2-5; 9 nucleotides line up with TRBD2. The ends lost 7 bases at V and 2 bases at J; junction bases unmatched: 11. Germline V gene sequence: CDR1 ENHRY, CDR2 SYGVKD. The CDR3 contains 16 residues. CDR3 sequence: CAIMSRSSGGQETQYF. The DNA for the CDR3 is TGTGCCATCATGTCTCGGTCCAGCGGGGGGCAAGAGACCCAGTACTTC.

In nucleotides, the CDR3 is TGTGCCAGCAGTTTAAGGCAGGGGGCGAATCAGCCCCAGCATTTT. Its translation is CASSLRQGANQPQHF. The chain carries TRBV12-3 or TRBV12-4 and TRBJ1-5, with 8 bases lining up with TRBD1. Losses at the gene ends were 2 bases for V and 4 bases for J; bases not matched to a gene: 4. This CDR3 region has 15 residues.

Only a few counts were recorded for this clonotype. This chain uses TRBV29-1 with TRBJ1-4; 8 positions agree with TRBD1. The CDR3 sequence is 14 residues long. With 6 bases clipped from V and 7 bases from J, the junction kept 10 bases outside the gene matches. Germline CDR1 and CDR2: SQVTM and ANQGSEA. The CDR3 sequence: CSVQPGQETEKLFF. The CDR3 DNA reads TGCAGCGTCCAACCGGGACAGGAGACTGAAAAACTGTTTTTT.

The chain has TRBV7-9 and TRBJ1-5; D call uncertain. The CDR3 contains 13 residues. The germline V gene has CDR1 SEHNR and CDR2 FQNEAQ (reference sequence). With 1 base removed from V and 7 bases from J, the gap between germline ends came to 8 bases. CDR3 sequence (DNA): TGTGCCAGCAGCTTAGTCGACGGCCAGCCCCAGCATTTT. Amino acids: CASSLVDGQPQHF.

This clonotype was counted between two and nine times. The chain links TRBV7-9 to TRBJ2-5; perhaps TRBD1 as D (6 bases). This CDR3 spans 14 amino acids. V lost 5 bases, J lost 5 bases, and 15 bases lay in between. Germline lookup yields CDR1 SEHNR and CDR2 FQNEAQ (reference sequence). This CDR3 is CASSLRTGYETQYF. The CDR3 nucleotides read TGTGCCAGCAGCCTTCGAACAGGGTACGAGACCCAGTACTTC.

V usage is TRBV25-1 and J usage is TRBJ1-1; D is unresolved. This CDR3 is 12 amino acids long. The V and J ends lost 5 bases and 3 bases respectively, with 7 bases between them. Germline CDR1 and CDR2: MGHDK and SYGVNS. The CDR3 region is CASSSQHTEAFF. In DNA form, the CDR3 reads TGTGCCAGCAGTTCGCAACACACTGAAGCTTTCTTT.

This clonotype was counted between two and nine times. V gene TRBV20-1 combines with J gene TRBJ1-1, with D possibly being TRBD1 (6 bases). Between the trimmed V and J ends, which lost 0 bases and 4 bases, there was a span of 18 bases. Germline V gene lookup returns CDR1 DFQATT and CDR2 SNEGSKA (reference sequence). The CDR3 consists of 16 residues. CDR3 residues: CSARDASGAGVTEAFF. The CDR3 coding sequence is TGCAGTGCTAGAGATGCCTCGGGGGCAGGAGTCACTGAAGCTTTCTTT.

CDR3 amino acids: CASSYRSGRPRYNEQFF. The CDR3 DNA is TGTGCCAGCAGTTACCGGAGCGGGAGGCCCCGGTACAATGAGCAGTTCTTC. The chain recombines TRBV6-2 or TRBV6-3 with TRBJ2-1; 9 bases match TRBD2. The CDR3 extends over 17 amino acids. The V and J ends lost 2 bases and 4 bases, in that order; junction bases with no gene match: 9. Per the germline V gene, CDR1 is MNHEY and CDR2 is SVGEGT.

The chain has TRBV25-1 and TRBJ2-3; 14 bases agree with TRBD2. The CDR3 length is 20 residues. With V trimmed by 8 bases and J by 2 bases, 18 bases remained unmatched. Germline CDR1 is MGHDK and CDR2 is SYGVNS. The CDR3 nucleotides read TGTGCCAGCTCGAACCTAAAGGAGACTAGCGGGGGGGTCATCACAGATACGCAGTATTTT. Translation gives CASSNLKETSGGVITDTQYF. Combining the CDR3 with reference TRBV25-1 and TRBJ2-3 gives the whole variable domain EADIYQTPRYLVIGTGKKITLECSQTMGHDKMYWYQQDPGMELHLIHYSYGVNSTEKGDLSSESTVSRIRTEHFPLTLESARPSHTSQYLCASSNLKETSGGVITDTQYFGPGTRLTVL.

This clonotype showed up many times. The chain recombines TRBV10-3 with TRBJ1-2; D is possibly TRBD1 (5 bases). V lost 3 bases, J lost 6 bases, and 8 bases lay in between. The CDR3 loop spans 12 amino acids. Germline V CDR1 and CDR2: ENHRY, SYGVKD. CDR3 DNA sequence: TGTGCCATCAGTGAATTAGGGGATGGCTACACCTTC. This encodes CAISELGDGYTF.

The CDR3 loop reads CATMQYGTGEEKLFF. CDR3 nucleotides: TGTGCCACCATGCAATACGGGACAGGGGAGGAAAAACTGTTTTTT. J is TRBJ1-4 and V is TRBV5-4; 10 positions match TRBD1. CDR1 is SGHNT, CDR2 YYREEE, per germline (reference sequence). CDR3 length: 15 residues. V dropped 9 bases and J dropped 8; count of bases not matched to a gene: 13. Looking up the rest from reference TRBV5-4 and TRBJ1-4 gives the full variable domain: ETGVTQSPTHLIKTRGQQVTLRCSSQSGHNTVSWYQQALGQGPQFIFQYYREEENGRGNFPPRFSGLQFPNYSSELNVNALELDDSALYLCATMQYGTGEEKLFFGSGTQLSVL.

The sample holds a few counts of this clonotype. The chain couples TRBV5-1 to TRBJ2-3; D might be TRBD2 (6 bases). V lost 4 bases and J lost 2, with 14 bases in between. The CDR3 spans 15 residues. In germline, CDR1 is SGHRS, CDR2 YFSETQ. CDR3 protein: CASSAGGLSTDTQYF. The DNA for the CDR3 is TGCGCCAGCAGCGCCGGGGGACTTTCCACAGATACGCAGTATTTT.

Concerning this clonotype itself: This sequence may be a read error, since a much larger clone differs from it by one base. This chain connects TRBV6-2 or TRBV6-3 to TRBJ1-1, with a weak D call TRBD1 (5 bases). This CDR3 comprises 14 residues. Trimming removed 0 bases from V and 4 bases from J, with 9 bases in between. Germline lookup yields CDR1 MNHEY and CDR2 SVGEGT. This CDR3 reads CASSYSWGSTEAFF. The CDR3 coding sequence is TGTGCCAGCAGTTACTCGTGGGGGAGCACTGAAGCTTTCTTT.

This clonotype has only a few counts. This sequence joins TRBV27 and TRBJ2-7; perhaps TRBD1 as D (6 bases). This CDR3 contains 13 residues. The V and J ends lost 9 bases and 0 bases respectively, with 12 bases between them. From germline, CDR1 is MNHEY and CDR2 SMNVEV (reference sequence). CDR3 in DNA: TGTGCCAGTAGACAGGAGTACTCCTACGAGCAGTACTTC. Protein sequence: CASRQEYSYEQYF.

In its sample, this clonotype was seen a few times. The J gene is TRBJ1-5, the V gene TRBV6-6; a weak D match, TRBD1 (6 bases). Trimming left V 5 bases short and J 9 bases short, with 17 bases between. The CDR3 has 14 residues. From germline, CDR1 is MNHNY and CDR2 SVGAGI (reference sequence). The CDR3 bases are TGTGCCAGCAGTACGACAGGTAGCCCGGGGCCCCAGCATTTT. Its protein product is CASSTTGSPGPQHF.

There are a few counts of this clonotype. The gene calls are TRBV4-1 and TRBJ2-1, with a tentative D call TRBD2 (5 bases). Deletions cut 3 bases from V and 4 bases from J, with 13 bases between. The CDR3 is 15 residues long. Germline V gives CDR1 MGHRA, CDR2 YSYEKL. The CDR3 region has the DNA TGCGCCAGCAGCCACCCCCGGGAAACGTACAATGAGCAGTTCTTC. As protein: CASSHPRETYNEQFF.

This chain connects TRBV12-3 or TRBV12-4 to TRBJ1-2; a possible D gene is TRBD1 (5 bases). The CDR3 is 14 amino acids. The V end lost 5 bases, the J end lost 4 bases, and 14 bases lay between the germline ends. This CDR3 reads CASSSPGTVYGYTF. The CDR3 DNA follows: TGTGCCAGCAGTAGTCCCGGGACCGTCTATGGCTACACCTTC.

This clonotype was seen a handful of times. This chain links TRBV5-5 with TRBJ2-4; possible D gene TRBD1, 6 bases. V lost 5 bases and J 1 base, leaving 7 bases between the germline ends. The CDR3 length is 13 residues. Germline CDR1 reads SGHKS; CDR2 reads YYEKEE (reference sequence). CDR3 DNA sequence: TGTGCCAGCAGAGGACAGGCCAAAAACATTCAGTACTTC. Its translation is CASRGQAKNIQYF.